This T cell receptor (beta chain) appears in the sequencing data of a study of blood T cells in healthy people across ages. About the research overall: Capturing about one barcoded beta molecule per two T cells was achieved by template switching. Overall study results and limits: Roughly linear age-related decline in beta diversity appeared, significant by age about 40. Unknown CMV status may confound age-related changes in expanded clones.

Through a sample-barcoded 5' primer and a J-beta primer mix, a second PCR was run for about 7 to 12 cycles. MiXCR was run by TCRdb on the 5' RACE reads, yielding one entry per CDR3 protein. The sample consists of 1.5 million to 2 million distinct CDR3 sequences, 28% of them appearing once. To note about this clonotype: Its matching antigen is unknown.

The CDR3 consists of 16 residues. Per germline, CDR1 LGHNA and CDR2 YSLEER. V lost 0 bases to trimming and J lost 9 bases, with 18 bases between them. The receptor comes from a woman in her 30s in good health. The chain carries TRBV4-3 and TRBJ2-1; no definite D call. The sequenced sample consisted of blood. The CDR3 DNA sequence: TGCGCCAGCAGCCAAGAAAACGGGTTGGTTCGTAGTGAGCAGTTCTTC. Translation: CASSQENGLVRSEQFF.